Presented here are 16 T cell receptor beta chains from one specimen sequenced in a study of T-cell memory formation after mild COVID-19. Via MiXCR, TCRdb re-called the 5' RACE reads, giving one row per CDR3 protein. The sample lists roughly 250,000 distinct CDR3 sequences; 15% to 20% were seen once. The sequenced sample consisted of PBMCs or a T cell subset sorted from them (not recorded which). All receptors derive from a man in his late teens or twenties who had mild COVID-19 (a few samples of this study predate the infection). Cell type and time point are not known.

In its sample, this clonotype was seen a few times. The chain employs TRBV5-1 and TRBJ1-2, with TRBD1 matching 12 bases. The CDR3 is 15 residues long. CDR1 SGHRS and CDR2 YFSETQ come from the germline V gene. V shed 4 bases and J 8 bases; nucleotides not matched to a gene: 9. The CDR3 region is CASSGQPGQGAGYTF. The CDR3 DNA follows: TGCGCCAGCAGCGGGCAACCGGGACAGGGGGCCGGCTACACCTTC.

This clonotype was seen a few times. The chain uses TRBV5-1 and TRBJ2-1; no clear D. Germline V gene lookup returns CDR1 SGHRS and CDR2 YFSETQ. This CDR3 spans 15 amino acids. Trimming took 1 base from V and 2 from J, leaving 10 bases between them. CDR3 loop: CASSLQTSTYNEQFF. CDR3 DNA sequence: TGCGCCAGCAGCTTGCAAACAAGCACCTACAATGAGCAGTTCTTC.

In this sample, this clonotype turned up a few times. The CDR3 DNA reads TGCAGTGCTTGGACAGGGGGCAACTATGGCTACACCTTC. This translates into CSAWTGGNYGYTF. This chain uses TRBV20-1 with TRBJ1-2; 11 nucleotides line up with TRBD1. The CDR3 sequence is 13 residues long. Trimming took 5 bases from V and 2 from J; bases not matched to a gene: 1. In germline, CDR1 is DFQATT, CDR2 SNEGSKA (reference sequence).

The chain has TRBV18 and TRBJ2-2; D remains unclear. The CDR3 is made up of 15 amino acids. Looked up from germline, CDR1 is KGHSH and CDR2 is LQKENI. The germline V and J ends were trimmed by 1 base and 2 bases, with 8 bases remaining between them. CDR3 nucleotides: TGTGCCAGCTCACCACGGGGTCTCAACACCGGGGAGCTGTTTTTT. Protein: CASSPRGLNTGELFF.

This clonotype appeared a few times. The chain employs TRBV6-6 and TRBJ1-3; no clear D gene. Germline V CDR1 and CDR2: MNHNY, SVGAGI (reference sequence). The CDR3 length is 12 residues. With 6 bases removed from V and 6 bases from J, the gap between germline ends came to 9 bases. This CDR3 is CASRLSENTIYF. The CDR3 DNA follows: TGTGCCAGCAGGCTCAGTGAAAACACCATATATTTT.

This clonotype came up a few times. The chain couples TRBV23-1 to TRBJ1-1; D remains unclear. TRBV23-1 is an ORF, and what it does is uncertain. The CDR3 covers 13 residues. Trimming cost V 9 bases and J 4 bases, with 15 bases left between them. CDR3 sequence (DNA): TGCGCCAGAGCAGAGTCCGTGGGCACTGAAGCTTTCTTT. The encoded protein is CARAESVGTEAFF.

The V and J genes are TRBV20-1 and TRBJ2-1; D unresolved. The CDR3 has 14 amino acids. Per the germline V gene, CDR1 is DFQATT and CDR2 is SNEGSKA (reference sequence). The V gene lost 4 bases and the J gene lost 0 bases, with 10 bases spanning the gap. In DNA, the CDR3 is TGCAGTGCTAACCAACAGATCTCCTACAATGAGCAGTTCTTC. Translating it yields CSANQQISYNEQFF.

This clonotype has more than one count but fewer than ten. The chain couples TRBV18 to TRBJ1-4; TRBD1 aligns across 10 bases. Germline-derived CDR1 and CDR2 are KGHSH and LQKENI. The CDR3 spans 14 residues. With V trimmed by 3 bases and J by 8 bases, 3 bases remained unmatched. CDR3 nucleotides: TGTGCCAGCTCACCTGGGGACAGGGGAGAAAAACTGTTTTTT. Its protein is CASSPGDRGEKLFF. The variable domain in full, with the rest retrieved from reference TRBV18 and TRBJ1-4, is NAGVMQNPRHLVRRRGQEARLRCSPMKGHSHVYWYRQLPEEGLKFMVYLQKENIIDESGMPKERFSAEFPKEGPSILRIQQVVRGDSAAYFCASSPGDRGEKLFFGSGTQLSVL.

This clonotype has only a few counts. The genes are TRBV15 and TRBJ2-3; either TRBD1 or TRBD2 may fit D (6 bases each). Trimming took 8 bases from V and 1 from J, leaving 16 bases between them. Germline CDR1 reads LNHNV; CDR2 reads YYDKDF (reference sequence). The CDR3 runs 15 residues. This CDR3 reads CATAVGGRGTDTQYF. The CDR3 bases are TGTGCCACCGCGGTGGGGGGCCGGGGCACAGATACGCAGTATTTT.

This clonotype was seen only once. V is TRBV10-3 and J is TRBJ1-4, with a weak D call TRBD1 (6 bases). Germline CDR1 reads ENHRY; CDR2 reads SYGVKD. CDR3 size: 14 residues. Deletions cut 2 bases from V and 8 bases from J, with 12 bases between. For the CDR3, the DNA is TGTGCCATCAGTGAGACAGGGAAGTGGGAAAAACTGTTTTTT. This sequence encodes CAISETGKWEKLFF.

This clonotype has only a few counts. The J gene is TRBJ2-1, the V gene TRBV29-1; D call uncertain. The CDR3 is 14 amino acids. Germline V gene lookup returns CDR1 SQVTM and CDR2 ANQGSEA. V shed 4 bases and J shed 0 bases, with 10 bases lying between them. CDR3 region: CSVVTQSSYNEQFF. The CDR3 nucleotides read TGCAGCGTTGTAACACAGAGCTCCTACAATGAGCAGTTCTTC.

The chain recombines TRBV9 with TRBJ1-1; possibly TRBD1 for D (5 bases). The CDR3 totals 13 residues. Trimming took off 3 bases at V and 5 bases at J, with 11 bases between the two ends. Germline CDR1 is SGDLS and CDR2 is YYNGEE. As DNA, the CDR3 is TGTGCCAGCAGCGCGGGGGGAGGAACTGAAGCTTTCTTT. Its translation is CASSAGGGTEAFF.

This clonotype was seen more than once but under ten times. The chain recombines TRBV7-9 with TRBJ1-2; no clear D gene. Germline V gene lookup returns CDR1 SEHNR and CDR2 FQNEAQ (reference sequence). Trimming took off 5 bases at V and 1 base at J, with 11 bases between the two ends. This CDR3 contains 14 residues. The CDR3 DNA reads TGTGCCAGCAGCCCCCGGGCCCTTAACTATGGCTACACCTTC. Residues: CASSPRALNYGYTF.

The V call is TRBV6-2 or TRBV6-3, the J call TRBJ2-3; 8 positions agree with TRBD2. The CDR3 extends over 15 amino acids. Unmatched junction bases numbered 3, after V lost 2 bases and J lost 2 bases. The V gene's germline CDR1 is MNHEY and CDR2 SVGEGT. In DNA, the CDR3 is TGTGCCAGCAGTTACGCTAGCGGGCCCACAGATACGCAGTATTTT. Translating gives CASSYASGPTDTQYF.

V and J are TRBV12-3 or TRBV12-4 and TRBJ1-2; D gene ambiguous. The CDR3 is 15 amino acids. Trimming cost V 7 bases and J 2 bases, with 17 bases left between them. This CDR3 is CASNPDFRINYGYTF. The CDR3 DNA reads TGTGCCAGCAATCCAGACTTTCGTATAAACTATGGCTACACCTTC.

In its sample, this clonotype was seen many times. In nucleotides, the CDR3 is TGCGCCAGCAGCTCGGGACTAGCGGGGCTCACAGATACGCAGTATTTT. Protein product: CASSSGLAGLTDTQYF. The chain is built from TRBV5-1 and TRBJ2-3, with 13 nucleotides matching TRBD2. This CDR3 spans 16 amino acids. Germline assignment: CDR1 SGHRS and CDR2 YFSETQ. Germline trimming cut 3 bases from V and 2 bases from J; bases unmatched to any gene: 3.